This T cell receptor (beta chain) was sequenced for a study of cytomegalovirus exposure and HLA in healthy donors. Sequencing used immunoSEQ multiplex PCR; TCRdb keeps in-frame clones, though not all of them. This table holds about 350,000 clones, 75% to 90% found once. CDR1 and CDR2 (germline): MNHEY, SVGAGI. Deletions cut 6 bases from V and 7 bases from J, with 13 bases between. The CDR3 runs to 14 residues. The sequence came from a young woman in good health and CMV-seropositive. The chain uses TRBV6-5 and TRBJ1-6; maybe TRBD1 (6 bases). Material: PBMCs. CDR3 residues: CASRGKGGNSPLHF. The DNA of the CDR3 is TGTGCCAGCAGAGGGAAAGGGGGGAATTCACCCCTCCACTTT.